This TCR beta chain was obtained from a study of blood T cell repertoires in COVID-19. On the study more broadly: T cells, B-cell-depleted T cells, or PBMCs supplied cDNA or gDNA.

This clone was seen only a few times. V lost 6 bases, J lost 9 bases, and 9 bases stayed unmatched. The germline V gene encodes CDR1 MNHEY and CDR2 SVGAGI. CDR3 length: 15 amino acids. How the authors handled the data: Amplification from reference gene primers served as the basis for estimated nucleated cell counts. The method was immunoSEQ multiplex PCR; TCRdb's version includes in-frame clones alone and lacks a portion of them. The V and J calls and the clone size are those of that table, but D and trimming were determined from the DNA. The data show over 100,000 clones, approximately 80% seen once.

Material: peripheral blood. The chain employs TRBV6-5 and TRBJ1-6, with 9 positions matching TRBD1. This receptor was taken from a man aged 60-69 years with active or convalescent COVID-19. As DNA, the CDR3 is TGTGCCAGCAGCCCCCCGGACAGGGGACGTTCACCCCTCCACTTT. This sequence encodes CASSPPDRGRSPLHF.